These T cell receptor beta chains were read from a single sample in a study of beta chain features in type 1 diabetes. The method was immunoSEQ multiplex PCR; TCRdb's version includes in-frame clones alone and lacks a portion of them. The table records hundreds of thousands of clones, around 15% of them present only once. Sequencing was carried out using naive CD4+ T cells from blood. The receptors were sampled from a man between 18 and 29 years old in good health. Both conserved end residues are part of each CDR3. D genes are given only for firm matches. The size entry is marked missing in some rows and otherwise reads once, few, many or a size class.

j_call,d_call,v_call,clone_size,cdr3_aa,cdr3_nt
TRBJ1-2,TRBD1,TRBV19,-,CASSIDRGDYGYTF,TGTGCCAGTAGTATCGACAGGGGGGACTATGGCTACACCTTC
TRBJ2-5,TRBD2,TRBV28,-,CASSIAGQETQYF,TGTGCCAGCAGTATAGCGGGGCAAGAGACCCAGTACTTC
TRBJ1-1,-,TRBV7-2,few,CASSPRANTEAFF,TGTGCCAGCAGCCCTAGGGCGAACACTGAAGCTTTCTTT
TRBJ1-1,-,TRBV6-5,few,CASIGARTEAFF,TGTGCCAGTATCGGGGCGCGGACTGAAGCTTTCTTT
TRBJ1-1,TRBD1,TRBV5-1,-,CASSLGTGPNTEAFF,TGCGCCAGCAGCTTGGGGACAGGGCCGAACACTGAAGCTTTCTTT
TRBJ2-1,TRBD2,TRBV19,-,CASSRGLAGGPINYNEQFF,TGTGCCAGTAGTCGGGGACTAGCGGGAGGGCCGATTAACTACAATGAGCAGTTCTTC
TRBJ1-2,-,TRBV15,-,CATSRDRQSYGYTF,TGTGCCACCAGCAGAGACAGGCAGAGCTATGGCTACACCTTC
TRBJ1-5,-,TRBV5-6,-,CASSFGGYSNQPQHF,TGTGCCAGCAGCTTTGGGGGGTATAGCAATCAGCCCCAGCATTTT
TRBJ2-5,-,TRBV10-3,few,CAISEPGRQGETQYF,TGTGCCATCAGTGAGCCGGGACGACAAGGGGAGACCCAGTACTTC
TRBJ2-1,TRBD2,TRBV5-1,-,CASSLLRGGNEQFF,TGCGCCAGCAGCTTGCTGCGGGGGGGCAATGAGCAGTTCTTC
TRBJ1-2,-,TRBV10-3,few,CAISENYGYTF,TGTGCCATCAGTGAAAACTATGGCTACACCTTC
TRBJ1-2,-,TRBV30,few,CAWSSGSRGYTF,TGTGCCTGGAGTTCGGGGTCTCGCGGCTACACCTTC
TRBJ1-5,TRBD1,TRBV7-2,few,CASRLAGGGQPQHF,TGTGCCAGCAGACTCGCAGGGGGCGGTCAGCCCCAGCATTTT
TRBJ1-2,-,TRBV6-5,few,CASIGLTGGYTF,TGTGCCAGCATCGGACTAACAGGGGGCTACACCTTC
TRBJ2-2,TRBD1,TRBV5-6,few,CASSRRVGQGYTGELFF,TGTGCCAGCAGCCGGAGGGTTGGACAGGGATACACCGGGGAGCTGTTTTTT
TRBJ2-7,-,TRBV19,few,CASSYGSYEQYF,TGTGCCAGTAGTTACGGATCCTACGAGCAGTACTTC
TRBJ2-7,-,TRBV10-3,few,CAIQFGGEQYF,TGTGCCATCCAGTTTGGGGGCGAGCAGTACTTC
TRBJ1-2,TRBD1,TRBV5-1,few,CASSLTGQGPNYGYTF,TGCGCCAGCAGCTTGACCGGACAGGGGCCTAACTATGGCTACACCTTC
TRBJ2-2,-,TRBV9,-,CASSVGGTGELFF,TGTGCCAGCAGCGTAGGTGGCACCGGGGAGCTGTTTTTT
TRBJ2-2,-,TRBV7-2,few,CASSLRWTGELFF,TGTGCCAGCAGCTTAAGGTGGACCGGGGAGCTGTTTTTT
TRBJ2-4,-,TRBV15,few,CATSRGHGSGIQYF,TGTGCCACCAGCAGAGGTCATGGCAGTGGGATTCAGTACTTC
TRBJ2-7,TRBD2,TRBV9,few,CASHPGGADPYEQYF,TGTGCCAGCCACCCCGGGGGGGCAGACCCCTACGAGCAGTACTTC
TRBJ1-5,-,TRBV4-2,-,CASSQERGMGNQPQHF,TGTGCCAGCAGCCAAGAGAGGGGCATGGGCAATCAGCCCCAGCATTTT
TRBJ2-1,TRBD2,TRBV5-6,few,CASSSLAETSPHEQFF,TGTGCCAGCAGCTCACTAGCGGAGACATCCCCCCATGAGCAGTTCTTC
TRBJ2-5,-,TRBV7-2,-,CASSPSVGETQYF,TGTGCCAGCAGCCCCTCGGTCGGGGAGACCCAGTACTTC
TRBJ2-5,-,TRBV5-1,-,CASSSAHSGGTETQYF,TGCGCCAGCAGTTCCGCTCATTCTGGTGGGACAGAGACCCAGTACTTC
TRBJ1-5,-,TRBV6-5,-,CASSPRGASNQPQHF,TGTGCCAGCAGTCCCCGCGGGGCCAGCAATCAGCCCCAGCATTTT
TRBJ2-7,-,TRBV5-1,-,CASSLVGVKGYEQYF,TGCGCCAGCAGCTTGGTTGGGGTCAAGGGCTACGAGCAGTACTTC
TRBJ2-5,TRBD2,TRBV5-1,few,CASSSSGTSGQETQYF,TGCGCCAGCAGCTCCTCCGGGACTAGCGGACAAGAGACCCAGTACTTC
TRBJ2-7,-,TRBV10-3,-,CAIMGPGASEQYF,TGTGCCATCATGGGGCCAGGGGCCTCCGAGCAGTACTTC
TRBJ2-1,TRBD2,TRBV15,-,CATSSGGSYNEQFF,TGTGCCACCAGCAGCGGGGGGAGCTACAATGAGCAGTTCTTC
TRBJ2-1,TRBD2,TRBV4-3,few,CASSGTSGRPYNEQFF,TGCGCCAGCAGCGGGACTAGCGGGAGGCCCTACAATGAGCAGTTCTTC
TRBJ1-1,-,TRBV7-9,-,CASSPGDDTEAFF,TGTGCCAGCAGTCCGGGGGATGACACTGAAGCTTTCTTT
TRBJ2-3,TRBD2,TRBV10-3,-,CAIRAGLAGGSTDTQYF,TGTGCCATCAGAGCCGGACTAGCGGGAGGTTCCACAGATACGCAGTATTTT
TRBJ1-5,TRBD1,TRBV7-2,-,CASSRGQGVQPQHF,TGTGCCAGCAGCAGGGGACAGGGGGTTCAGCCCCAGCATTTT
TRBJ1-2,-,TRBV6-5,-,CASSSVGTLYGYTF,TGTGCCAGCAGCTCCGTTGGAACGTTATATGGCTACACCTTC
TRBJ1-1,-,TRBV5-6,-,CASSLVGEDTEAFF,TGTGCCAGCAGCTTGGTGGGGGAAGACACTGAAGCTTTCTTT
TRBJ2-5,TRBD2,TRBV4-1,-,CASSQDPSGSVQMETQYF,TGCGCCAGCAGCCAAGATCCTAGCGGGAGTGTTCAAATGGAGACCCAGTACTTC
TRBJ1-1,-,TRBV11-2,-,CASTPRNTEAFF,TGTGCCAGCACCCCGCGGAACACTGAAGCTTTCTTT
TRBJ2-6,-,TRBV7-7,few,CASSPRTASGANVLTF,TGTGCTAGCAGCCCGAGGACAGCCTCTGGGGCCAACGTCCTGACTTTC
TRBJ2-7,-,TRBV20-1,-,CSARKDREQYF,TGCAGTGCTAGGAAAGACCGGGAGCAGTACTTC
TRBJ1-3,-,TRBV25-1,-,CASSALRSSSGNTIYF,TGTGCCAGCAGTGCGCTACGTTCAAGCTCTGGAAACACCATATATTTT
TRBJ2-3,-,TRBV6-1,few,CAILKRGADTQYF,TGTGCCATCCTTAAGAGGGGAGCAGATACGCAGTATTTT
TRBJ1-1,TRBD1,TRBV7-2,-,CASSIQGLTEAFF,TGTGCCAGCAGCATACAGGGGCTCACTGAAGCTTTCTTT
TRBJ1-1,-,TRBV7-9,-,CASSVTEAFF,TGTGCCAGCAGCGTCACTGAAGCTTTCTTT
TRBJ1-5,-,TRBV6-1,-,CASRGIQPQHF,TGTGCCAGCAGGGGTATCCAGCCCCAGCATTTT
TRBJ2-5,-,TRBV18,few,CASSPTLLETQYF,TGTGCCAGCTCACCAACACTGCTGGAGACCCAGTACTTC
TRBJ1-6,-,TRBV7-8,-,CASSPGGGSFNSPLHF,TGTGCCAGCAGCCCCGGCGGGGGATCGTTTAATTCACCCCTCCACTTT